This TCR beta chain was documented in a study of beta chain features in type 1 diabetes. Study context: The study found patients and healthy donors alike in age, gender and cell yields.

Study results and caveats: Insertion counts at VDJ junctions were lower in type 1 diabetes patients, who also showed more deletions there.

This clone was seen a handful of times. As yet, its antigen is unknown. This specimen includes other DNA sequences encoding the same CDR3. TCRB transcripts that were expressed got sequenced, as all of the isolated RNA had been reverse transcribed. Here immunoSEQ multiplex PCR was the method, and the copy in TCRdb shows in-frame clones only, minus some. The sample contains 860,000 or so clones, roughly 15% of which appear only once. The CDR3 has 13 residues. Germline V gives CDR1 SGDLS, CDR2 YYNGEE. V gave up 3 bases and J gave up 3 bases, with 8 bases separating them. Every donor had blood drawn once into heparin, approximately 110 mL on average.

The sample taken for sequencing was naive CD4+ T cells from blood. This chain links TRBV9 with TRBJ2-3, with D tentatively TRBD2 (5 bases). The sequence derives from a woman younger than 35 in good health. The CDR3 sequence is CASSGGSTDTQYF. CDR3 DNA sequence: TGTGCCAGCAGCGGAGGGAGTACAGATACGCAGTATTTT.